The T cell receptor beta chain under discussion was sequenced for a study of blood T cell repertoires in COVID-19. Study-level information: Samples representing acute and convalescent COVID-19 were sourced from the United States, Italy and Spain. Sample material is recorded as cDNA or gDNA derived from T cells, B-cell-depleted T cells, or PBMCs.

Original processing methods: Counts of nucleated cells, estimated from reference gene primer amplification, were obtained. This table comes from immunoSEQ multiplex PCR, and its TCRdb copy is limited to in-frame clones, with some not included. V, J and clone size were drawn from that table, and D and trimming were deduced from the DNA. The table records approximately 190,000 clones, around 83% of them present only once. The source is a woman between 35 and 50 years old with acute or convalescent COVID-19. What was sequenced was peripheral blood.

The CDR3 coding sequence is TGTGCCAGCAGTGCTGTGAGTGGGACAGGCGGGCAGCCCCAGCATTTT. It encodes CASSAVSGTGGQPQHF. The chain combines TRBV28 with TRBJ1-5; 8 bases fit TRBD1. The V gene end was trimmed by 5 bases and the J gene end by 7 bases; junction bases not matched to a gene: 13. CDR1 is MDHEN, CDR2 SYDVKM, per germline. CDR3 length: 16 amino acids.